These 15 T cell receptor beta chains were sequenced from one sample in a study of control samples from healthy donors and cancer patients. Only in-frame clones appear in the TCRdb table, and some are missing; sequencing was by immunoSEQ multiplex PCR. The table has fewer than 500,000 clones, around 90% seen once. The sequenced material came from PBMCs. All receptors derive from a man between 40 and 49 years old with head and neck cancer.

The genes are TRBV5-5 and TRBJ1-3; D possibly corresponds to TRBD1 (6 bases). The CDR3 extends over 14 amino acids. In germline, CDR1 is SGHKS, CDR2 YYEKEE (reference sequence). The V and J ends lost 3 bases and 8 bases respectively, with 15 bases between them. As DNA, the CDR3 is TGTGCCAGCAGCTCGCAGGGGTTGGGAGACACCATATATTTT. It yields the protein CASSSQGLGDTIYF.

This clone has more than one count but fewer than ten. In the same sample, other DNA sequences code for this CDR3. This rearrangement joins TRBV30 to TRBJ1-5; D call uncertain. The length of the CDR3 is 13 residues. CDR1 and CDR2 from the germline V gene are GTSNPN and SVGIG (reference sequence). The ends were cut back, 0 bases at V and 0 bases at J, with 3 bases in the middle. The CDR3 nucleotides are TGTGCCTGGAGTGTAAATAGCAATCAGCCCCAGCATTTT. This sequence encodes CAWSVNSNQPQHF.

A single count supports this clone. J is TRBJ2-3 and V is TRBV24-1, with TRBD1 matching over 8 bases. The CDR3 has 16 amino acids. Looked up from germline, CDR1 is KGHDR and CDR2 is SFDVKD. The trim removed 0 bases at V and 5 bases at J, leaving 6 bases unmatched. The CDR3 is CATSDLGQGAVDTQYF. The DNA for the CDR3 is TGTGCCACCAGTGATTTGGGGCAGGGGGCCGTAGATACGCAGTATTTT.

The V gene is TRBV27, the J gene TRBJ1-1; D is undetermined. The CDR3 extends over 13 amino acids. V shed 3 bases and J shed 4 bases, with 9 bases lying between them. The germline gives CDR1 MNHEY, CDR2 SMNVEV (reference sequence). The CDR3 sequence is CASSFARGTEAFF. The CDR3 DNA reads TGTGCCAGCAGTTTTGCGCGGGGCACTGAAGCTTTCTTT.

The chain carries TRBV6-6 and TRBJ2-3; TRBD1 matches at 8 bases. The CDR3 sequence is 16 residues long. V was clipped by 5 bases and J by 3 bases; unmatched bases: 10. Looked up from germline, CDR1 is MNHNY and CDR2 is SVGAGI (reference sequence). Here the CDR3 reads CASSGPPGGSTDTQYF. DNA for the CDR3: TGTGCCAGCAGTGGACCGCCAGGGGGCTCAACAGATACGCAGTATTTT.

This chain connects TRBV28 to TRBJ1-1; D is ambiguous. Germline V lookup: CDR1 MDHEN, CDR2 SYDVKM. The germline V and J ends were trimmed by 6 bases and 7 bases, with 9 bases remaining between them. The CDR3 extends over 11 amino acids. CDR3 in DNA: TGTGCCAGCAGGCTAGCGGTTGAAGCTTTCTTT. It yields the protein CASRLAVEAFF.

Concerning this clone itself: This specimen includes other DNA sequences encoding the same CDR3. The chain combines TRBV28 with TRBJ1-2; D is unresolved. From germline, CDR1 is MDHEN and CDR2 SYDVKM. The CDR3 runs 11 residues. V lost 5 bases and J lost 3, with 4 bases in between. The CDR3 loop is CASSPDYGYTF. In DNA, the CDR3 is TGTGCCAGCAGTCCGGACTATGGCTACACCTTC.

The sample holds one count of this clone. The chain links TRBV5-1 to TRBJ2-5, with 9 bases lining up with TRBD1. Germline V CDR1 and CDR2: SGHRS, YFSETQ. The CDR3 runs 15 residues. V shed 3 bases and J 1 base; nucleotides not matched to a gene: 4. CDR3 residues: CASSSQGAPQETQYF. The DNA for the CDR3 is TGCGCCAGCAGCTCACAGGGGGCACCCCAAGAGACCCAGTACTTC.

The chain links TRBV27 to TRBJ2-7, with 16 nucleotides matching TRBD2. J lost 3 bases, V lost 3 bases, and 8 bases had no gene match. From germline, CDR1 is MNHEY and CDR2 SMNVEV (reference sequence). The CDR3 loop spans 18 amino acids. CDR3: CASSFQGLAGGPSYEQYF. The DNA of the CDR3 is TGTGCCAGCAGTTTTCAGGGACTAGCGGGAGGGCCCAGCTACGAGCAGTACTTC.

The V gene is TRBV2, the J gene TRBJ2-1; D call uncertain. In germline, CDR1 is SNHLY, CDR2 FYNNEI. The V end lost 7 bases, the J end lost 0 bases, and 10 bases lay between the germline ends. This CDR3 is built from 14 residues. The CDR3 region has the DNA TGTGCCAGCATACGTCTGATCTCCTACAATGAGCAGTTCTTC. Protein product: CASIRLISYNEQFF. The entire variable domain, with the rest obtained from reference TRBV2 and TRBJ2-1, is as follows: EPEVTQTPSHQVTQMGQEVILRCVPISNHLYFYWYRQILGQKVEFLVSFYNNEISEKSEIFDDQFSVERPDGSNFTLKIRSTKLEDSAMYFCASIRLISYNEQFFGPGTRLTVL.

The CDR3 bases are TGTGCCAGCCGACTAGCGGGGGACACCGGGGAGCTGTTTTTT. Encoded protein: CASRLAGDTGELFF. The J gene is TRBJ2-2, the V gene TRBV9, with 12 bases aligning to TRBD2. From germline, CDR1 is SGDLS and CDR2 YYNGEE. J was trimmed by 3 bases and V by 7 bases; bases with no gene match: 1. This CDR3 spans 14 amino acids.

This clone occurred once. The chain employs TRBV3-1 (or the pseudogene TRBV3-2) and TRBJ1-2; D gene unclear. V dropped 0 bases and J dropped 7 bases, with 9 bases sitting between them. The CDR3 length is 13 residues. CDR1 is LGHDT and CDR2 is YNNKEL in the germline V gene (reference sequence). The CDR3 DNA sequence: TGTGCCAGCAGCCAAGAAAGACCTTTTGGCTACACCTTC. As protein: CASSQERPFGYTF.

This CDR3 reads CATSGGAVTYEQYF. CDR3 nucleotide sequence: TGTGCCACTTCAGGGGGCGCGGTGACCTACGAGCAGTACTTC. This chain uses TRBV30 with TRBJ2-7, with 8 bases fitting TRBD1. V shed 8 bases and J 2 bases; nucleotides not matched to a gene: 11. This CDR3 has 14 residues. The germline gives CDR1 GTSNPN, CDR2 SVGIG (reference sequence). Combining the CDR3 with reference TRBV30 and TRBJ2-7 gives the whole variable domain SQTIHQWPATLVQPVGSPLSLECTVEGTSNPNLYWYRQAAGRGLQLLFYSVGIGQISSEVPQNLSASRPQDRQFILSSKKLLLSDSGFYLCATSGGAVTYEQYFGPGTRLTVT.

The CDR3 spells CASSEDRDSPLHF. The CDR3 coding sequence is TGTGCCAGCAGTGAGGACCGGGATTCACCCCTCCACTTT. This sequence joins TRBV6-1 and TRBJ1-6; no definite D call. Germline CDR1 is MNHNS and CDR2 is SASEGT. Between the trimmed V and J ends, which lost 3 bases and 8 bases, there was a span of 8 bases. This CDR3 is built from 13 residues.

The CDR3 nucleotides read TGTGCCAGCACGGGGAGCAATCAGCCCCAGCATTTT. It codes for CASTGSNQPQHF. The V gene is TRBV2, the J gene TRBJ1-5; D is unresolved. CDR1 is SNHLY and CDR2 is FYNNEI in the germline V gene. V gave up 7 bases and J gave up 1 base, with 5 bases separating them. The CDR3 is made up of 12 amino acids.